This T cell receptor beta chain appears in the sequencing data of a study of blood T cell repertoires in COVID-19. The CDR3 is 14 amino acids. Germline trimming cut 6 bases from V and 1 base from J; bases unmatched to any gene: 3. Germline assignment: CDR1 LNHDA and CDR2 SQIVND (reference sequence). Some clones are missing from TCRdb's copy, which holds only in-frame ones; the method was immunoSEQ multiplex PCR. The table records almost 200,000 clones, roughly 90% of them present only once. Sample: PBMCs or T cells enriched from blood (not recorded which). The TCR originated in a young woman who had recovered from COVID-19. The chain recombines TRBV19 with TRBJ1-5, with 7 bases fitting TRBD1. CDR3 nucleotide sequence: TGTGCCAGTAGGGGGACAGACAGCAATCAGCCCCAGCATTTT. It encodes CASRGTDSNQPQHF.